One sample yielded the 16 T cell receptor beta chains listed below, sequenced in a study of identical twins. In TCRdb, the 5' RACE reads were re-called with MiXCR into one record per CDR3 protein. The data hold about 1.7 million distinct CDR3 sequences, with under 35% observed a single time. The material sequenced was cord blood. Source of these receptors: a newborn girl in good health.

Only a few counts were recorded for this clonotype. The chain recombines TRBV7-4 with TRBJ2-6, with 7 bases fitting TRBD1. CDR1 SGHVT and CDR2 SQSDAQ come from the germline V gene. The CDR3 is 18 residues long. Trimming removed 4 bases from V and 2 bases from J; junction bases left unmatched: 11. CDR3 residues: CASSSRDRGRPGANVLTF. CDR3 sequence (DNA): TGTGCCAGCAGCTCAAGGGACAGAGGGAGACCTGGGGCCAACGTCCTGACTTTC.

This clonotype was observed a handful of times. The chain uses TRBV5-1 and TRBJ2-4; 9 nucleotides match TRBD2. CDR1 is SGHRS, CDR2 YFSETQ, per germline. V was clipped by 4 bases and J by 1 base; unmatched bases: 12. CDR3 length: 18 residues. CDR3 loop: CASSPLSRAGGAKNIQYF. The CDR3 DNA reads TGCGCCAGCAGCCCGCTATCCCGCGCGGGGGGGGCCAAAAACATTCAGTACTTC. Drawing the rest from reference TRBV5-1 and TRBJ2-4, the complete variable domain is KAGVTQTPRYLIKTRGQQVTLSCSPISGHRSVSWYQQTPGQGLQFLFEYFSETQRNKGNFPGRFSGRQFSNSRSEMNVSTLELGDSALYLCASSPLSRAGGAKNIQYFGAGTRLSVL.

The rearrangement links TRBV7-2 to TRBJ2-4; D unclear. Judging by the DNA end, TRBJ2-5 fits better; the J call may be wrong. The V gene's germline CDR1 is SGHTA and CDR2 FQGNSA. CDR3 length: 15 amino acids. The CDR3 bases are TGTACCAGCAGCTGGGATGGCGGAAATGGAGAGACCCAGTACTTC. Its translation: CTSSWDGGNGETQYF.

This chain uses TRBV29-1 with TRBJ2-2; 10 bases map to TRBD1. CDR3 length: 14 amino acids. V lost 6 bases and J lost 1; bases outside the gene matches: 2. Germline CDR1 is SQVTM and CDR2 is ANQGSEA. The CDR3 bases are TGCAGCGTGTGGGACAGGGGGAACACCGGGGAGCTGTTTTTT. It yields the protein CSVWDRGNTGELFF.

The chain uses TRBV10-2 and TRBJ2-1; TRBD2 matches at 8 bases. V shed 6 bases and J 0 bases; nucleotides not matched to a gene: 4. This CDR3 contains 15 residues. The V gene's germline CDR1 is WSHSY and CDR2 SAAADI. The CDR3 here is CASRTGGFSYNEQFF. DNA of the CDR3: TGCGCCAGCAGAACGGGGGGGTTCTCCTACAATGAGCAGTTCTTC.

This rearrangement joins TRBV12-3 or TRBV12-4 to TRBJ1-5; 8 nucleotides align to TRBD1. Germline trimming cut 4 bases from V and 0 bases from J; bases unmatched to any gene: 8. This CDR3 is 17 amino acids long. Written as DNA, the CDR3 is TGTGCCAGCAGTTACAGGGACAGGTTTGATAGCAATCAGCCCCAGCATTTT. Translated, it gives CASSYRDRFDSNQPQHF.

The J gene is TRBJ2-1, the V gene TRBV5-1; the D is unclear. This CDR3 is built from 14 residues. Trimming pared 0 bases from V and 10 bases from J, leaving 14 bases between. From germline, CDR1 is SGHRS and CDR2 YFSETQ. The CDR3 DNA reads as TGCGCCAGCAGCTTGGAGTCGCTACGAGGCGAGCAGTTCTTC. Translated: CASSLESLRGEQFF.

This clonotype was seen more than once but under ten times. V and J are TRBV20-1 and TRBJ2-3; either TRBD1 or TRBD2 may supply D (6 bases each). The V gene lost 6 bases and the J gene lost 1 base, with 17 bases spanning the gap. Germline V gene data show CDR1 as DFQATT and CDR2 as SNEGSKA (reference sequence). The CDR3 sequence is 15 residues long. This CDR3 reads CSAPPGGHGTDTQYF. CDR3 nucleotide sequence: TGCAGTGCCCCGCCTGGGGGGCATGGCACAGATACGCAGTATTTT.

This clonotype was counted once. The rearrangement links TRBV24-1 to TRBJ2-7; 7 nucleotides match TRBD1. Trimming cost V 4 bases and J 4 bases; bases outside gene matches: 6. CDR3 length: 14 residues. Germline CDR1 KGHDR, CDR2 SFDVKD. The CDR3 here is CATSDVKTGYEQYF. CDR3 in DNA: TGTGCCACCAGTGACGTCAAGACAGGGTACGAGCAGTACTTC.

CDR3 residues: CSVESSYNEQFF. CDR3 bases: TGCAGCGTAGAAAGCTCCTACAATGAGCAGTTCTTC. The chain carries TRBV29-1 and TRBJ2-1; D is uncertain. V was clipped by 6 bases and J by 0 bases, with 6 bases between them. This CDR3 is 12 amino acids long. Germline V lookup: CDR1 SQVTM, CDR2 ANQGSEA.

This clonotype has a handful of counts. The genes are TRBV25-1 and TRBJ1-4; TRBD1 aligns across 12 bases. The length of the CDR3 is 15 residues. V dropped 2 bases and J dropped 8; count of bases not matched to a gene: 3. The germline CDR1 and CDR2 sequences are MGHDK and SYGVNS. Written as DNA, the CDR3 is TGTGCCAGCAGTGAAGTCGGGACAGGGGGCGAAAAACTGTTTTTT. Its translation is CASSEVGTGGEKLFF.

This chain joins TRBV9 and TRBJ2-7; no definite D call. Trimming took 1 base from V and 2 from J, leaving 10 bases between them. The CDR3 is made up of 14 amino acids. Germline assignment: CDR1 SGDLS and CDR2 YYNGEE. CDR3 DNA sequence: TGTGCCAGCAGCGTAAGCCCAGACACCTACGAGCAGTACTTC. Its translation is CASSVSPDTYEQYF.

The chain carries TRBV7-2 and TRBJ2-3, with TRBD2 matching over 11 bases. The germline V gene has CDR1 SGHTA and CDR2 FQGNSA. This CDR3 contains 16 residues. Trimming took 6 bases from V and 4 from J; bases not matched to a gene: 9. CDR3 region: CASRSSSGRVADTQYF. The DNA for the CDR3 is TGTGCCAGCAGGAGTAGTAGCGGGAGGGTGGCAGATACGCAGTATTTT. Variable domain in full (rest from reference TRBV7-2 and TRBJ2-3): GAGVSQSPSNKVTEKGKDVELRCDPISGHTALYWYRQSLGQGLEFLIYFQGNSAPDKSGLPSDRFSAERTGGSVSTLTIQRTQQEDSAVYLCASRSSSGRVADTQYFGPGTRLTVL.

The chain couples TRBV12-3 or TRBV12-4 to TRBJ2-1; 11 nucleotides align to TRBD2. The ends lost 5 bases at V and 12 bases at J; junction bases unmatched: 9. This CDR3 has 14 amino acids. The CDR3 region has the DNA TGTGCCAGCAGTCAGGATAGGACTAGCGGGTGGCAGTTCTTC. This codes for CASSQDRTSGWQFF.

This chain joins TRBV27 and TRBJ1-4; unclear D gene. The CDR3 has 14 amino acids. The V end was cut by 4 bases, the J end by 8 bases, with 14 bases between. CDR1 and CDR2 (germline): MNHEY, SMNVEV (reference sequence). The CDR3 DNA follows: TGTGCCAGCAGTTCTGGCCCCGTAGGGGAAAAACTGTTTTTT. This sequence encodes CASSSGPVGEKLFF.

V gene TRBV19 combines with J gene TRBJ2-3; TRBD1 matches at 7 bases. Trimming at V came to 3 bases and at J to 0 bases, leaving 6 bases not matched to a gene. CDR1 is LNHDA and CDR2 is SQIVND in the germline V gene (reference sequence). CDR3 length: 16 residues. The CDR3 protein is CASSMFGTASTDTQYF. CDR3 bases: TGTGCCAGTAGTATGTTTGGGACAGCTAGCACAGATACGCAGTATTTT.